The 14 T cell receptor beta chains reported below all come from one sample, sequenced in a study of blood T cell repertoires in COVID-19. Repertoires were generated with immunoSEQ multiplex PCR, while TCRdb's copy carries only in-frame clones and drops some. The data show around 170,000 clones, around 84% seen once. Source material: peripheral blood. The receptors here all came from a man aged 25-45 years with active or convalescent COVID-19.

The CDR3 sequence: CASSSRAQGYNEQFF. In DNA, the CDR3 is TGCGCCAGCAGCTCTAGAGCCCAGGGCTACAATGAGCAGTTCTTC. The chain has TRBV5-1 and TRBJ2-1; D may be TRBD1 (5 bases). Per germline, CDR1 SGHRS and CDR2 YFSETQ. This CDR3 is built from 15 residues. V was trimmed by 3 bases and J by 3 bases, leaving 13 bases between them.

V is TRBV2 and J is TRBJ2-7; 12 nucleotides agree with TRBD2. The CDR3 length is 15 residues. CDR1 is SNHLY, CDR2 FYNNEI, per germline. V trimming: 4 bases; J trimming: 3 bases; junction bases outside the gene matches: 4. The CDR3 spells CASSVETSGSYEQYF. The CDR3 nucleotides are TGTGCCAGCAGTGTAGAGACTAGCGGGAGCTACGAGCAGTACTTC.

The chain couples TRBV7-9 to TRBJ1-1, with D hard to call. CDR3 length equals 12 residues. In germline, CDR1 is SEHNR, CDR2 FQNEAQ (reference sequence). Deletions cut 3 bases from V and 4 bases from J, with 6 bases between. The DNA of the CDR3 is TGTGCCAGCAGCTTTGAGGGCACTGAAGCTTTCTTT. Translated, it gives CASSFEGTEAFF.

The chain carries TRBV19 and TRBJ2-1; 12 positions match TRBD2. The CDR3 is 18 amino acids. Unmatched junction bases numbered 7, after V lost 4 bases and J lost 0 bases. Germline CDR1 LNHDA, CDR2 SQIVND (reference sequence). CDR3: CASSKRLAGESSYNEQFF. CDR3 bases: TGTGCCAGTAGTAAAAGACTAGCGGGGGAGAGCTCCTACAATGAGCAGTTCTTC.

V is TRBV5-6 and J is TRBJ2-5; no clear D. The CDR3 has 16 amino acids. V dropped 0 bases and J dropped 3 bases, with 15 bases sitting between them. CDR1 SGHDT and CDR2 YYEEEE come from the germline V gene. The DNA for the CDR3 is TGTGCCAGCAGCTTGGGGTCCGTACTTGTGAAAGAGACCCAGTACTTC. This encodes CASSLGSVLVKETQYF.

CDR3 in DNA: TGTGCCAGCACCCCAGGGGGTCCCCTGGGAGCTGAAGCTTTCTTT. The encoded protein is CASTPGGPLGAEAFF. J is TRBJ1-1 and V is TRBV7-2; 7 nucleotides align to TRBD1. There are 15 residues in the CDR3. With 7 bases clipped from V and 6 bases from J, the junction kept 14 bases outside the gene matches. In germline, CDR1 is SGHTA, CDR2 FQGNSA.

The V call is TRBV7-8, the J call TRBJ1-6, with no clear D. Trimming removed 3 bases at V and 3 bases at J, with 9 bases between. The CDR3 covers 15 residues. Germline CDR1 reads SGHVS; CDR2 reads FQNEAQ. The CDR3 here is CASSLSENYNSPLHF. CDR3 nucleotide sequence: TGTGCCAGCAGCTTGAGCGAGAACTATAATTCACCCCTCCACTTT.

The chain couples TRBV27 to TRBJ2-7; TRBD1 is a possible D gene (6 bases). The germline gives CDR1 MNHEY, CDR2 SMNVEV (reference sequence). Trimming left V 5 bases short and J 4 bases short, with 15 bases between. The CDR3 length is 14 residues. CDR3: CASSLTGTLYEQYF. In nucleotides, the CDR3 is TGTGCCAGCAGTCTGACCGGGACACTGTACGAGCAGTACTTC.

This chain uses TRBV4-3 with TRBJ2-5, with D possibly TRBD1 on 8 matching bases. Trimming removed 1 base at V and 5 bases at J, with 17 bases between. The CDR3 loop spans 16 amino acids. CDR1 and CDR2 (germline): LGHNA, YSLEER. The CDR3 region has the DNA TGCGCCAGCAGCCAAGGCCCCACAGGGGGAGGGGAGACCCAGTACTTC. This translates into CASSQGPTGGGETQYF.

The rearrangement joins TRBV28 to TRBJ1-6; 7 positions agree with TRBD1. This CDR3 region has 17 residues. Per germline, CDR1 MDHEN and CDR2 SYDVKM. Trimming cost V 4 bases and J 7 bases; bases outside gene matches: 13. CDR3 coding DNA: TGTGCCAGCAGTTCACCGCGACAGGGAAGGTTGAATTCACCCCTCCACTTT. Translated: CASSSPRQGRLNSPLHF.

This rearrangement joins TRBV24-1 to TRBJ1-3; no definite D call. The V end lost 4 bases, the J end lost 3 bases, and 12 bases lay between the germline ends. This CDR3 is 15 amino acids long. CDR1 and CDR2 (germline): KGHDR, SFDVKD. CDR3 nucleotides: TGTGCCACCAGTGACCCCTCGGAGAATGGAAACACCATATATTTT. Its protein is CATSDPSENGNTIYF.

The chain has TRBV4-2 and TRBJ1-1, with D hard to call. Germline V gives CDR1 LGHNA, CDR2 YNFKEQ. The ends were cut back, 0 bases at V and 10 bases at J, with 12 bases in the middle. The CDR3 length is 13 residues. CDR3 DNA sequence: TGTGCCAGCAGCCAAGAACGGTCCCTCCCAGCTTTCTTT. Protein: CASSQERSLPAFF.

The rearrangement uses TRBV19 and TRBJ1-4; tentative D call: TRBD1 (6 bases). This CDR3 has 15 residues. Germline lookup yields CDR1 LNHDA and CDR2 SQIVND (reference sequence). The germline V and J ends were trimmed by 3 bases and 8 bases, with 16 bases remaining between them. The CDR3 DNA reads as TGTGCCAGTAGTATGATGCGGGGGGCGCGAGAAAAACTGTTTTTT. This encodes CASSMMRGAREKLFF.

The CDR3 sequence: CASRRGTEAFF. The DNA for the CDR3 is TGTGCCAGCAGGCGGGGCACTGAAGCTTTCTTT. The chain recombines TRBV7-8 with TRBJ1-1; no reliable D call. The CDR3 sequence is 11 residues long. Trimming stripped 6 bases from V and 4 bases from J, with 6 bases between. Germline V gene sequence: CDR1 SGHVS, CDR2 FQNEAQ.